This passage covers 10 T cell receptor beta chains from one sample sequenced in a study of human T cells and chemical hapten exposure. Specified time point: patch test 1, 2 weeks after DPC sensitization. Treatment reported: therapeutic diphenylcyclopropenone sensitization with weekly scalp DPC. TCRdb reprocessed the RACE reads via MiXCR and lists one record per CDR3 protein. The data hold 75,000 to 90,000 distinct CDR3 sequences, with approximately 8% observed a single time. Sequenced material: whole blood, taken in connection with sensitization to the hapten diphenylcyclopropenone (DPC). Receptor source: a young woman with alopecia areata. Some clones in this sample may be carry-over from other donors' samples.

This clonotype has only a few counts. This chain links TRBV29-1 with TRBJ1-4; TRBD1 aligns across 7 bases. This CDR3 comprises 12 residues. CDR1 and CDR2 from the germline V gene are SQVTM and ANQGSEA. J was trimmed by 5 bases and V by 7 bases; bases with no gene match: 4. CDR3 loop: CSAWTGNEKLFF. The CDR3 nucleotides read TGCAGCGCCTGGACAGGAAATGAAAAACTGTTTTTT.

The V gene is TRBV12-3 or TRBV12-4, the J gene TRBJ1-3; 9 nucleotides align to TRBD1. Losses at the gene ends were 6 bases for V and 2 bases for J; bases not matched to a gene: 2. This CDR3 spans 14 amino acids. The CDR3 loop reads CASSGQGTGNTIYF. CDR3 bases: TGTGCCAGCAGCGGACAGGGGACTGGAAACACCATATATTTT.

The table lists this clonotype with many counts. The rearrangement uses TRBV7-9 and TRBJ2-1; 7 bases agree with TRBD2. Germline V gene lookup returns CDR1 SEHNR and CDR2 FQNEAQ (reference sequence). The CDR3 contains 17 residues. V dropped 4 bases and J dropped 2; count of bases not matched to a gene: 11. The CDR3 DNA reads as TGTGCCAGCAGCTCCCACTCGGGACTATTCACCTACAATGAGCAGTTCTTC. It is translated as CASSSHSGLFTYNEQFF.

The chain recombines TRBV20-1 with TRBJ1-2; 8 bases are shared with TRBD1. This CDR3 comprises 15 residues. Germline loops: CDR1 DFQATT, CDR2 SNEGSKA (reference sequence). V was pared by 6 bases and J by 7 bases, with 16 bases of the junction left unmatched. The chain's CDR3 is CSAKGPGQAASGYTF. Here the CDR3 DNA reads TGCAGTGCCAAAGGACCGGGACAGGCAGCTAGTGGCTACACCTTC.

V and J are TRBV4-2 and TRBJ1-1; a possible D gene is TRBD1 (6 bases). Trimming shortened V by 1 base and J by 5 bases, and 11 bases separated the two germline ends. CDR3 length: 14 residues. Germline V CDR1 and CDR2: LGHNA, YNFKEQ. CDR3 sequence: CASSQGPGETEAFF. The CDR3 DNA is TGTGCCAGCAGCCAAGGTCCAGGGGAAACTGAAGCTTTCTTT.

V usage is TRBV6-5 and J usage is TRBJ1-3; D is unresolved. V lost 3 bases and J 0 bases, leaving 15 bases between the germline ends. In germline, CDR1 is MNHEY, CDR2 SVGAGI. This CDR3 comprises 17 residues. The CDR3 region is CASSYEGRPGSGNTIYF. The CDR3 region has the DNA TGTGCCAGCAGTTATGAGGGCAGGCCGGGCTCTGGAAACACCATATATTTT.

The chain has TRBV27 and TRBJ1-6, with D possibly matching TRBD1 (6 bases). The CDR3 spans 14 residues. CDR1 and CDR2 (germline): MNHEY, SMNVEV (reference sequence). Trimming took off 5 bases at V and 9 bases at J, with 14 bases between the two ends. The CDR3 bases are TGTGCCAGCAGTCCCCAGGGGAAGGTTTCACCCCTCCACTTT. Translated, it gives CASSPQGKVSPLHF.

This clonotype was observed many times. The chain links TRBV7-3 to TRBJ2-1; 10 bases fit TRBD2. Per germline, CDR1 SGHTA and CDR2 FQGTGA. CDR3 length: 15 amino acids. Germline trimming cut 5 bases from V and 3 bases from J; bases unmatched to any gene: 4. The CDR3 sequence is CASSNSGGNYNEQFF. The CDR3 DNA sequence: TGTGCCAGCAGCAATAGCGGGGGGAACTACAATGAGCAGTTCTTC. The full variable domain, rest sourced from reference TRBV7-3 and TRBJ2-1, is GAGVSQTPSNKVTEKGKYVELRCDPISGHTALYWYRQSLGQGPEFLIYFQGTGAADDSGLPNDRFFAVRPEGSVSTLKIQRTERGDSAVYLCASSNSGGNYNEQFFGPGTRLTVL.

This clonotype was counted many times. The V and J genes are TRBV20-1 and TRBJ2-3; 8 nucleotides line up with TRBD2. This CDR3 has 15 amino acids. After removal of 6 bases from V and 4 bases from J, the junction contained 12 bases not matched to a gene. CDR1 DFQATT and CDR2 SNEGSKA come from the germline V gene (reference sequence). DNA of the CDR3: TGCAGTGCCCCTCGTGGGACTAGTAAGTCAGATACGCAGTATTTT. Its translation: CSAPRGTSKSDTQYF.

This clonotype was recorded many times. This chain joins TRBV7-2 and TRBJ2-1; D call uncertain. The V end was cut by 1 base, the J end by 1 base, with 11 bases between. Germline loops: CDR1 SGHTA, CDR2 FQGNSA. CDR3 size: 16 residues. The CDR3 coding sequence is TGTGCCAGCAGCTTAGACCCTGGCAGGTCCTACAATGAGCAGTTCTTC. The encoded protein is CASSLDPGRSYNEQFF.